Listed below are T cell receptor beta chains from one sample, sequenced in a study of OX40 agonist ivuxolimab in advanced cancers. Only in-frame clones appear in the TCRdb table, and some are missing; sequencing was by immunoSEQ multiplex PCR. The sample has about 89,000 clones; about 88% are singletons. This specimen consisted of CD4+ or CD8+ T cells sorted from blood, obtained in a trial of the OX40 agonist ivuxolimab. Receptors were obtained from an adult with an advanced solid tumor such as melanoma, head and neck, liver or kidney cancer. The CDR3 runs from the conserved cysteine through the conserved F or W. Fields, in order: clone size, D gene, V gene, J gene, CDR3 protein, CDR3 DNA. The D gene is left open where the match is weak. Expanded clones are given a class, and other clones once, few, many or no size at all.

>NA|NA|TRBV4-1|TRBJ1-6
CASSQGGGRGNSPLHF
TGCGCCAGCAGCCAAGGAGGGGGGAGGGGAAATTCACCCCTCCACTTT
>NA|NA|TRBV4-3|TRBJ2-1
CAGRLRWGGPGEQFF
TGCGCCGGCAGGTTAAGGTGGGGGGGGCCTGGTGAGCAGTTCTTC
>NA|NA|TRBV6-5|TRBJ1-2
CASSYLEGSSYGYTF
TGTGCCAGCAGTTATCTAGAGGGCTCTAGCTATGGCTACACCTTC
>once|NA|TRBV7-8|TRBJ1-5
CASSPGQRNNQPQHF
TGTGCCAGCAGCCCTGGACAGAGAAACAATCAGCCCCAGCATTTT
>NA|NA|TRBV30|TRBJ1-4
CAWSSGAGGEKLFF
TGTGCCTGGAGTTCAGGGGCAGGAGGCGAAAAACTGTTTTTT
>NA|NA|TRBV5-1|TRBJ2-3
CASRTVGSTDTQYF
TGCGCCAGCAGGACTGTCGGTAGCACAGATACGCAGTATTTT
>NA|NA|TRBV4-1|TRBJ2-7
CASSQPSGNYEQYF
TGCGCCAGCAGCCAACCCTCCGGGAACTACGAGCAGTACTTC
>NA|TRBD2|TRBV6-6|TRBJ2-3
CASNPSGGSTDTQYF
TGTGCCAGCAACCCAAGCGGGGGTAGCACAGATACGCAGTATTTT
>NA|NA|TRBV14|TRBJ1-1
CASSQDSRANTEAFF
TGTGCCAGCAGCCAAGATTCCAGGGCGAACACTGAAGCTTTCTTT
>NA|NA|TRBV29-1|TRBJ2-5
CSVAGSETQYF
TGCAGCGTTGCCGGCTCAGAGACCCAGTACTTC
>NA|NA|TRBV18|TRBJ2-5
CASSPRENGETQYF
TGTGCCAGCTCACCCAGGGAAAACGGAGAGACCCAGTACTTC
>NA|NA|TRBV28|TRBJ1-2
CASTETAVGYTF
TGTGCCAGCACCGAGACGGCGGTGGGCTACACCTTC
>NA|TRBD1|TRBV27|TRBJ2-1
CASSSPWDRSYNEQFF
TGTGCCAGCAGTTCCCCCTGGGACAGGAGCTACAATGAGCAGTTCTTC
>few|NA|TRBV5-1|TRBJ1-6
CASSPDPGGNSPLHF
TGCGCCAGCAGCCCGGACCCGGGCGGGAATTCACCCCTCCACTTT
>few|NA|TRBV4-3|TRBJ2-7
CASSEALGIRVSDEQYF
TGCGCCAGCAGCGAGGCCCTGGGAATCAGGGTTTCCGACGAGCAGTACTTC
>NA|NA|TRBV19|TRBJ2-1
CASSIDLWGLAAYNEQFF
TGTGCCAGTAGTATAGATCTATGGGGGCTAGCTGCCTACAATGAGCAGTTCTTC
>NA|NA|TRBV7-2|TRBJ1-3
CASSLGGGKSGNTIYF
TGTGCCAGCAGCTTAGGAGGAGGAAAGTCTGGAAACACCATATATTTT
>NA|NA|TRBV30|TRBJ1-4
CAWSVASQTEKLFF
TGTGCCTGGAGTGTTGCCAGTCAGACTGAAAAACTGTTTTTT
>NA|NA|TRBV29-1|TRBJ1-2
CSVSEGPQTNYGYTF
TGCAGCGTTTCGGAAGGGCCCCAAACTAACTATGGCTACACCTTC
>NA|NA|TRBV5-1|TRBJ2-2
CASSLGLGNTGELFF
TGCGCCAGCAGCTTGGGGCTGGGGAACACCGGGGAGCTGTTTTTT
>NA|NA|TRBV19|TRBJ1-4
CASSIRGAPEVLIGELFF
TGTGCCAGTAGTATCCGGGGGGCGCCGGAGGTGTTGATAGGGGAACTGTTTTTT
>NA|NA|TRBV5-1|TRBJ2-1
CASNLMGDEQFF
TGCGCCAGCAATCTCATGGGTGATGAGCAGTTCTTC
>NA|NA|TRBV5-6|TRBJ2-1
CASFRSYNEQFF
TGTGCCAGCTTCCGGTCCTACAATGAGCAGTTCTTC
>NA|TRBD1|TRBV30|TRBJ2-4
CAWSVGRGPGPAKNIQYF
TGTGCCTGGAGTGTGGGCAGGGGGCCCGGCCCAGCCAAAAACATTCAGTACTTC
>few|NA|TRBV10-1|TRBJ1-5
CASSPVGNQPQHF
TGCGCCAGCAGTCCGGTAGGCAATCAGCCCCAGCATTTT
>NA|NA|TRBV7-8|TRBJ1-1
CASSLRDSLVGTEAFF
TGTGCCAGCAGCTTAAGGGACTCCCTTGTAGGCACTGAAGCTTTCTTT
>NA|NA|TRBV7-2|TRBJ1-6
CASSLSGTENSPLHF
TGTGCCAGCAGCTTATCAGGGACGGAGAATTCACCCCTCCACTTT
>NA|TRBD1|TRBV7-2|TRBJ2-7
CASSLRSGTGVTYEQYF
TGTGCCAGCAGCTTACGTTCCGGGACAGGGGTCACCTACGAGCAGTACTTC
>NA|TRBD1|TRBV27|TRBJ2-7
CASRLSTGVYEQYF
TGTGCCAGCAGACTCTCGACAGGGGTCTACGAGCAGTACTTC
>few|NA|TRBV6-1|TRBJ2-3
CASSEALGRGVTDTQYF
TGTGCCAGCAGTGAAGCTCTGGGGCGAGGGGTCACAGATACGCAGTATTTT
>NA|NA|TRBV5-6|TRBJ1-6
CASSFRGALNSPLHF
TGTGCCAGCAGCTTTAGGGGGGCGCTTAATTCACCCCTCCACTTT
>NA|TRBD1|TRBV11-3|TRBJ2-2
CASSVGGLRDTGELFF
TGTGCCAGCAGCGTAGGGGGCCTGAGAGACACCGGGGAGCTGTTTTTT
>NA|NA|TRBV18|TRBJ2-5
CASSSQGPETQYF
TGTGCCAGCTCATCACAGGGTCCGGAGACCCAGTACTTC
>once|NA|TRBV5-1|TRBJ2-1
CASSLEPRVADEQFF
TGCGCCAGCAGCTTGGAGCCCAGGGTTGCCGATGAGCAGTTCTTC
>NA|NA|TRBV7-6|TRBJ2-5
CASSSVWGAQETQYF
TGTGCCAGCAGCTCGGTCTGGGGCGCCCAAGAGACCCAGTACTTC
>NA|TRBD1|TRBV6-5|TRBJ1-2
CASSYSAGTATGYTF
TGTGCCAGCAGTTACAGCGCCGGGACAGCGACGGGCTACACCTTC
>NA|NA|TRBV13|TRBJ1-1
CASSPSGRGNTEAFF
TGTGCCAGCAGCCCTTCTGGCAGGGGGAACACTGAAGCTTTCTTT
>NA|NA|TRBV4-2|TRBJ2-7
CASSQVDELRGQYF
TGTGCCAGCAGCCAAGTAGACGAGCTACGAGGGCAGTACTTC
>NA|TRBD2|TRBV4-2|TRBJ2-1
CASSQGTTINNEQFF
TGTGCCAGCAGCCAGGGGACTACCATCAACAATGAGCAGTTCTTC
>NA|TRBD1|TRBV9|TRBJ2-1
CASSLDRVDEQFF
TGTGCCAGCAGTCTAGACAGGGTCGATGAGCAGTTCTTC
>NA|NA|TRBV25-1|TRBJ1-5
CASSGPLNQPQHF
TGTGCCAGCAGCGGACCCCTCAATCAGCCCCAGCATTTT
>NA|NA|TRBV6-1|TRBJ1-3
CASSEVRGSSRGNTIYF
TGTGCCAGCAGTGAAGTTAGGGGGTCCTCACGTGGAAACACCATATATTTT
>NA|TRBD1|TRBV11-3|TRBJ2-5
CASSPSGTEETQYF
TGTGCCAGCAGCCCATCGGGGACAGAAGAGACCCAGTACTTC
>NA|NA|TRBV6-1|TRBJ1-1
CASRLNTEAFF
TGTGCCAGCAGATTGAACACTGAAGCTTTCTTT
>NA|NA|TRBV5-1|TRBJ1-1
CASSVGDTEAFF
TGCGCCAGCAGCGTAGGGGACACTGAAGCTTTCTTT
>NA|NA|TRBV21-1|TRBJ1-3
CASSKFISHSGNTIYF
TGTGCCAGCAGCAAATTCATCAGCCACTCTGGAAACACCATATATTTT
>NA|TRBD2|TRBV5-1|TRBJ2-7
CASKLAGGNEQYF
TGCGCCAGCAAACTAGCGGGGGGGAATGAGCAGTACTTC
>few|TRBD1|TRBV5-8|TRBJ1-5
CASSTGTGINPPQHF
TGTGCCAGCAGCACAGGGACAGGGATCAATCCGCCCCAGCATTTT
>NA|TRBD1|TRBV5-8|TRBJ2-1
CASSLFRGNEQFF
TGTGCCAGCAGCTTGTTCAGGGGGAATGAGCAGTTCTTC
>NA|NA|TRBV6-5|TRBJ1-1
CASSHGGPNTEAFF
TGTGCCAGCAGTCACGGGGGTCCCAACACTGAAGCTTTCTTT
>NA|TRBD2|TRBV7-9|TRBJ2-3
CASSASGGATDTQYF
TGTGCCAGCAGCGCAAGCGGGGGGGCAACAGATACGCAGTATTTT
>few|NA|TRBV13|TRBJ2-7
CASSLIHEQYF
TGTGCCAGCAGCTTAATCCACGAGCAGTACTTC
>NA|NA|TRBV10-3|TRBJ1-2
CAISDFDRRTNYGYTF
TGTGCCATCAGTGACTTCGACAGGCGGACTAACTATGGCTACACCTTC
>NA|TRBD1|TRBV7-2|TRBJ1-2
CASSFRQGSTYGYTF
TGTGCCAGCAGCTTCAGACAGGGGTCGACCTATGGCTACACCTTC